This entry lists 2 T cell receptor beta chains sequenced from one sample in a study of human T cells and chemical hapten exposure. Time point here: pre-sensitization, week 0. Described treatment: therapeutic diphenylcyclopropenone sensitization with weekly scalp DPC. From the RACE reads, TCRdb called clonotypes with MiXCR, one entry per CDR3 protein. This sample has approximately 100,000 distinct CDR3 sequences; 12% occur once, and the top ten carry around 1.7%. This specimen was whole blood, taken in connection with sensitization to the hapten diphenylcyclopropenone (DPC). These receptors all come from a woman aged 45-65 years with alopecia areata. Some clones in this sample may be carry-over from other donors' samples.

The rearrangement links TRBV21-1 to TRBJ2-5. TRBV21-1 is marked as a pseudogene. There are 14 residues in the CDR3. The CDR3 nucleotides read TGTGCCAGCGCGGCAAGGACCCTCCAAGAGACCCAGTACTTC. This translates into CASAARTLQETQYF.

This clonotype was observed a handful of times. This chain connects TRBV20-1 to TRBJ2-1; tentative D call: TRBD1 (5 bases). The ends were cut back, 5 bases at V and 7 bases at J, with 21 bases in the middle. Per the germline V gene, CDR1 is DFQATT and CDR2 is SNEGSKA (reference sequence). This CDR3 has 15 amino acids. Here the CDR3 reads CSAPRRQTQTNEQFF. CDR3 coding DNA: TGCAGTGCTCCTAGACGACAGACCCAAACGAATGAGCAGTTCTTC.